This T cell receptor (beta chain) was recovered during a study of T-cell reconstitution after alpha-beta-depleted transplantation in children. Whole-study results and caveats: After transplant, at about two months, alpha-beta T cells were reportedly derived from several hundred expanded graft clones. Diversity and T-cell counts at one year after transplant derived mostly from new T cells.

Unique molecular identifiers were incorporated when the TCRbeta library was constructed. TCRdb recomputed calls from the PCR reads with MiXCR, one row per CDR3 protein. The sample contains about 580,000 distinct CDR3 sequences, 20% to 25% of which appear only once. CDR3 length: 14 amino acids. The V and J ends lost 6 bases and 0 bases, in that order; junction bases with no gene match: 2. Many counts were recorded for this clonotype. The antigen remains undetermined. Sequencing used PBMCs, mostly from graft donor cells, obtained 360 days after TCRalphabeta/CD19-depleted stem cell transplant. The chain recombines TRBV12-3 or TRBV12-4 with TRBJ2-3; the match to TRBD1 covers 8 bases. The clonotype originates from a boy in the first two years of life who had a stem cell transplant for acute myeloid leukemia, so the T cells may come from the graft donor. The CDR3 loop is CASRTGGSTDTQYF. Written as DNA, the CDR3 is TGTGCCAGCAGAACAGGGGGTAGCACAGATACGCAGTATTTT.